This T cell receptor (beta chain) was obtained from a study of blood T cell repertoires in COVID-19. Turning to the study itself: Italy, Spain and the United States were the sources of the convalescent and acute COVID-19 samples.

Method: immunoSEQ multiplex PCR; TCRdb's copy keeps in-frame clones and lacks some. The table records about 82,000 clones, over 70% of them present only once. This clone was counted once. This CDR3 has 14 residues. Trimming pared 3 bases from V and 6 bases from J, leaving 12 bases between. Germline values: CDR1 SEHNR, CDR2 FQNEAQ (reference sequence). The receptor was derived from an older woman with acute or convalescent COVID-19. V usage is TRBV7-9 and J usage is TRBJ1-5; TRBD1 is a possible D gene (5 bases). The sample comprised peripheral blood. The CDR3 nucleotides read TGTGCCAGCAGCTTGGGGACTCAAGGTCAGCCCCAGCATTTT. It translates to CASSLGTQGQPQHF.